This TCR beta chain was obtained from a study of T cell responses to AZD1222 COVID-19 vaccine. Broader study findings: Only after the peak T cell response were repertoires sampled.

With respect to this clone: Its antigen is not identified.

Germline V gives CDR1 SGHDT, CDR2 YYEEEE. CDR3 length equals 15 residues. The V and J ends lost 4 bases and 7 bases, in that order; junction bases with no gene match: 6. Libraries were prepared by immunoSEQ multiplex PCR; TCRdb keeps only in-frame clonotypes and omits some of them. The sample has about 94,000 clones; about 88% are singletons. This chain links TRBV5-6 with TRBJ1-6; 9 bases agree with TRBD1. Sequencing was performed on peripheral blood, taken on day 0 of AZD1222 vaccination. This receptor was identified in an adult in good health. CDR3 protein: CASSLPGQGNSPLHF. In DNA, the CDR3 is TGTGCCAGCAGCCTCCCGGGACAGGGAAATTCACCCCTCCACTTT.